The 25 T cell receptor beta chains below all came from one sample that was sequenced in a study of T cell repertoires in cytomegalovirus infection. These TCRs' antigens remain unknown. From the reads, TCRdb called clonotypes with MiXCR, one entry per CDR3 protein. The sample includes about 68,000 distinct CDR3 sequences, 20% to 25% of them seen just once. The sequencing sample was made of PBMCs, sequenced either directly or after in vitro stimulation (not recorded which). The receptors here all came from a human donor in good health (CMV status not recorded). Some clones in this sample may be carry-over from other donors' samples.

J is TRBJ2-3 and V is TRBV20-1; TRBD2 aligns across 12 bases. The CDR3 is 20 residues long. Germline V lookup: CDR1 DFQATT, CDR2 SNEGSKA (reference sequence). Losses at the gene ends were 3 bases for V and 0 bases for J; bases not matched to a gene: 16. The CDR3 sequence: CSASPNPQLAGGLSTDTQYF. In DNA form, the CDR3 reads TGCAGTGCTAGCCCAAACCCCCAACTAGCGGGAGGTCTAAGCACAGATACGCAGTATTTT.

The CDR3 bases are TGTGCCAGCACCTCGACTAGCTACAATGAGCAGTTCTTC. This gives the protein CASTSTSYNEQFF. The chain is built from TRBV28 and TRBJ2-1; the D gene is possibly TRBD2 (6 bases). Germline V lookup: CDR1 MDHEN, CDR2 SYDVKM. Trimming left V 7 bases short and J 3 bases short, with 10 bases between. This CDR3 region has 13 residues.

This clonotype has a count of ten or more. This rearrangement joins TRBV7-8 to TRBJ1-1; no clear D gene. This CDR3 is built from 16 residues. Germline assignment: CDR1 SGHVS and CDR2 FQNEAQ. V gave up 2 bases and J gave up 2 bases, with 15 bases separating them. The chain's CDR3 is CASSLRPGWANTEAFF. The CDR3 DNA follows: TGTGCCAGCAGCTTAAGGCCGGGGTGGGCAAACACTGAAGCTTTCTTT.

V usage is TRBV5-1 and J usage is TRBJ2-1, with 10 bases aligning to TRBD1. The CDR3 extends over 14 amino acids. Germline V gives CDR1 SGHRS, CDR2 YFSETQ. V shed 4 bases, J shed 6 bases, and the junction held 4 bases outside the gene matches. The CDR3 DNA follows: TGCGCCAGCAGCGGAAGGACAGGGGGCAATGAGCAGTTCTTC. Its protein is CASSGRTGGNEQFF. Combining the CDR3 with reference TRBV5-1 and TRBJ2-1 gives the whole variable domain KAGVTQTPRYLIKTRGQQVTLSCSPISGHRSVSWYQQTPGQGLQFLFEYFSETQRNKGNFPGRFSGRQFSNSRSEMNVSTLELGDSALYLCASSGRTGGNEQFFGPGTRLTVL.

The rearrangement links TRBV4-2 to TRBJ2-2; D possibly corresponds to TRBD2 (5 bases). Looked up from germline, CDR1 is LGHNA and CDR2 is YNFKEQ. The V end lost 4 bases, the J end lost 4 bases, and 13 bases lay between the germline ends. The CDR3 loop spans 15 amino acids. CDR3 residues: CASSPWTVATGELFF. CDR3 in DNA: TGTGCCAGCAGCCCTTGGACTGTTGCCACCGGGGAGCTGTTTTTT.

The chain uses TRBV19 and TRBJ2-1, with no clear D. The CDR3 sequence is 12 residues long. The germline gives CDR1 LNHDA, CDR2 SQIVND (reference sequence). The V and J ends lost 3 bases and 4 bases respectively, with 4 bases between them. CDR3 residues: CASSIEYNEQFF. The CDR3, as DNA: TGTGCCAGTAGTATCGAGTACAATGAGCAGTTCTTC. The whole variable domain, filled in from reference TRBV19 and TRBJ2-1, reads DGGITQSPKYLFRKEGQNVTLSCEQNLNHDAMYWYRQDPGQGLRLIYYSQIVNDFQKGDIAEGYSVSREKKESFPLTVTSAQKNPTAFYLCASSIEYNEQFFGPGTRLTVL.

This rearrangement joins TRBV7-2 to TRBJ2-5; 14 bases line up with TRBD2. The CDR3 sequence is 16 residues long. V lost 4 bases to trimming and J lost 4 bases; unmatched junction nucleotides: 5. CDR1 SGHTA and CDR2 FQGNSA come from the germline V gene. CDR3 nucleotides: TGTGCCAGCAGCTGGAGACTAGCGGGAGGGCCAGAGACCCAGTACTTC. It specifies CASSWRLAGGPETQYF.

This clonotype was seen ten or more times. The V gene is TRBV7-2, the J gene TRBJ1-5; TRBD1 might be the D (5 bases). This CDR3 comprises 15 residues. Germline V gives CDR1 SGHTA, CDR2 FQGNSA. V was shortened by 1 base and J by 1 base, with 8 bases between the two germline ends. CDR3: CASSLGQGSNQPQHF. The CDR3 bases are TGTGCCAGCAGCTTAGGTCAGGGAAGCAATCAGCCCCAGCATTTT.

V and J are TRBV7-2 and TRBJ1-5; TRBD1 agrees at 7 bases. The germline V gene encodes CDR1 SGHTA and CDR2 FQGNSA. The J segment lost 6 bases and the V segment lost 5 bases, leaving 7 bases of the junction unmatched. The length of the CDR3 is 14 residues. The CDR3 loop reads CASSQRGGAQPQHF. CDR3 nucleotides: TGTGCCAGCAGCCAAAGAGGGGGCGCTCAGCCCCAGCATTTT.

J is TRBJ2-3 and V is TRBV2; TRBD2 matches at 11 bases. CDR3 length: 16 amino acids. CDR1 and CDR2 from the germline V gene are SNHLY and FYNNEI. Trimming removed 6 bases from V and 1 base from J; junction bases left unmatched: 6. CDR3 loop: CASRRGTSGRTDTQYF. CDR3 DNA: TGTGCCAGCAGGAGGGGGACTAGCGGTCGCACAGATACGCAGTATTTT. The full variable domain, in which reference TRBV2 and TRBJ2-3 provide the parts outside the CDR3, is EPEVTQTPSHQVTQMGQEVILRCVPISNHLYFYWYRQILGQKVEFLVSFYNNEISEKSEIFDDQFSVERPDGSNFTLKIRSTKLEDSAMYFCASRRGTSGRTDTQYFGPGTRLTVL.

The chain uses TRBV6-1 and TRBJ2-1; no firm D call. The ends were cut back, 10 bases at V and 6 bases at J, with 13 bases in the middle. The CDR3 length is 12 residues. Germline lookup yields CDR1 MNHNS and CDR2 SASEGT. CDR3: CATRPGFNEQFF. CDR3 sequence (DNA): TGTGCCACCCGGCCCGGGTTCAATGAGCAGTTCTTC.

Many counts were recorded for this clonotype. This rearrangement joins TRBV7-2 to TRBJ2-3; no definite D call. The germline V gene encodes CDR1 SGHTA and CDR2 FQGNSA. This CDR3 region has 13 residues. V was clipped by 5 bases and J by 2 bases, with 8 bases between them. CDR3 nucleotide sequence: TGTGCCAGCAGCCCAGGATCCACAGATACGCAGTATTTT. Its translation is CASSPGSTDTQYF.

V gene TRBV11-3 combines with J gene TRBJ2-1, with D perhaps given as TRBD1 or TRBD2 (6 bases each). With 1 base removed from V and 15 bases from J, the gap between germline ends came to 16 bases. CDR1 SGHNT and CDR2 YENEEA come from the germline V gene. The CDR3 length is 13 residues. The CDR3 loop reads CASSLGARGVRFF. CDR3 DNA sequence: TGTGCCAGCAGCTTAGGGGCGAGGGGGGTGCGGTTCTTC.

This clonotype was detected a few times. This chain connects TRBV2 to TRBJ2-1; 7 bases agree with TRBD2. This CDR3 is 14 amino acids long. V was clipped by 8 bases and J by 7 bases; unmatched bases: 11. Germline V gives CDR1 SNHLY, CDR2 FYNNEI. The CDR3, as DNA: TGTGCCAGCGGGGGGGGGATACCTAGGAATGAGCAGTTCTTC. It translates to CASGGGIPRNEQFF.

CDR3 region: CASSYRAGGHNEQFF. DNA of the CDR3: TGTGCCAGCAGTTACAGGGCAGGGGGCCACAATGAGCAGTTCTTC. This chain links TRBV6-6 with TRBJ2-1, with TRBD1 identical over 8 bases. The CDR3 is 15 residues long. Germline V gene data show CDR1 as MNHNY and CDR2 as SVGAGI (reference sequence). Losses at the gene ends were 2 bases for V and 5 bases for J; bases not matched to a gene: 5.

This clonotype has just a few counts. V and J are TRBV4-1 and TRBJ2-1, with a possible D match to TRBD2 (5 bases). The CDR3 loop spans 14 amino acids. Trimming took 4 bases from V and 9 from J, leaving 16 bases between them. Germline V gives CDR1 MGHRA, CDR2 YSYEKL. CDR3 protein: CASSPGWASIEQFF. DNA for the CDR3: TGCGCCAGCAGCCCCGGGTGGGCTAGCATTGAGCAGTTCTTC.

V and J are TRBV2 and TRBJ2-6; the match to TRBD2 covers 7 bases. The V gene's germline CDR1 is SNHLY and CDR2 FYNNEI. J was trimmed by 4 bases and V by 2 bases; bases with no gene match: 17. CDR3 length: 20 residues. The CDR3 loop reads CASSELGLAGPTAGANVLTF. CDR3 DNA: TGTGCCAGCAGTGAATTGGGGTTAGCGGGTCCCACTGCGGGGGCCAACGTCCTGACTTTC.

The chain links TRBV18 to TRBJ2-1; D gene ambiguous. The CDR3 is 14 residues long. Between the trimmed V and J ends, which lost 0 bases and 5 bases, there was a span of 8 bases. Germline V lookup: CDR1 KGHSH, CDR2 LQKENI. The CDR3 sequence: CASSPPVRNNEQFF. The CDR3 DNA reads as TGTGCCAGCTCACCACCCGTCAGAAACAATGAGCAGTTCTTC.

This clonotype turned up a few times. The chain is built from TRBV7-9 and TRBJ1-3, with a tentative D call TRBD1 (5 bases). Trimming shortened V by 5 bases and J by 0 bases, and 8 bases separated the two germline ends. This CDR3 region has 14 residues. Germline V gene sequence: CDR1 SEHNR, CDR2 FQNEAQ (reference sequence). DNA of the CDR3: TGTGCCAGCAGCGGGACCGGCTCTGGAAACACCATATATTTT. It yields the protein CASSGTGSGNTIYF.

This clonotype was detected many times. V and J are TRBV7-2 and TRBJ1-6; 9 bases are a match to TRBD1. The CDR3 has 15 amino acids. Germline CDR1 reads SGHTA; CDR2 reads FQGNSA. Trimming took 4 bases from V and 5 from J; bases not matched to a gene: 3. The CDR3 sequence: CASSSGQGNNSPLHF. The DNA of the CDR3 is TGTGCCAGCAGCTCCGGACAGGGGAATAATTCACCCCTCCACTTT.

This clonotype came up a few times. The CDR3 nucleotides read TGTGCCAGCTCGTCAGTAGCCCTCGACGGGGAGCTGTTTTTT. Its translation: CASSSVALDGELFF. The V gene is TRBV18, the J gene TRBJ2-2; no reliable D call. Trimming took off 6 bases at V and 7 bases at J, with 15 bases between the two ends. CDR1 is KGHSH and CDR2 is LQKENI in the germline V gene. CDR3 length equals 14 residues.

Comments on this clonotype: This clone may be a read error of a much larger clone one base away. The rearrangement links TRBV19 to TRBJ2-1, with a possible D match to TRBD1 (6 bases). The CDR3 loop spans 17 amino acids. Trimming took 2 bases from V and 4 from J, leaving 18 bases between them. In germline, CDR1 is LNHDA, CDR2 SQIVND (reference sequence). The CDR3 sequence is CASSIRLGQSLYNEQFF. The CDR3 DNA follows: TGTGCCAGTAGTATAAGGTTGGGACAATCTTTGTACAATGAGCAGTTCTTC.

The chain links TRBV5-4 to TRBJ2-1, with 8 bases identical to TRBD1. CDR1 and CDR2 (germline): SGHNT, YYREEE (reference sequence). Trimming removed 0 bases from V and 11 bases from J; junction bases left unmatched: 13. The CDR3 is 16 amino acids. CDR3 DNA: TGTGCCAGCAGCTTGGCGGGACAGGAGACGTTGGTAAAGCAGTTCTTC. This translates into CASSLAGQETLVKQFF.

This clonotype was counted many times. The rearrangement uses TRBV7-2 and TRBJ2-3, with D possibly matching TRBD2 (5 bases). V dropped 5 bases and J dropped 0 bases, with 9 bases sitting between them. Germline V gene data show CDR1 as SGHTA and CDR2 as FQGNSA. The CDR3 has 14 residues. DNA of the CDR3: TGTGCCAGCAGCCCTCGGGGAAGCACAGATACGCAGTATTTT. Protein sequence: CASSPRGSTDTQYF.

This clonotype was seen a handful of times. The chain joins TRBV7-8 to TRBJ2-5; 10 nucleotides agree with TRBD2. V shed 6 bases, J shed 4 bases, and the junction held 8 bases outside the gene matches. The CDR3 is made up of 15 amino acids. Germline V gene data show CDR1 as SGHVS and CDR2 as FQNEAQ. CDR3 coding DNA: TGTGCCAGCAGTGAAAGCGGGAGGGCCGGAGAGACCCAGTACTTC. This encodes CASSESGRAGETQYF.